The clone carrying this T cell receptor beta chain has a handful of counts. Clones were read by immunoSEQ multiplex PCR, and TCRdb kept only the in-frame ones, dropping some. Of 10,000 to 15,000 clones listed, more than 80% are singletons. These data are taken from a study of T cells in localized non-small cell lung cancer. CDR1 and CDR2 (germline): MNHNS, SASEGT. The CDR3 contains 14 residues. V lost 2 bases and J 1 base, leaving 7 bases between the germline ends. This clonotype was obtained from an older male donor with stage I squamous cell lung carcinoma. The chain recombines TRBV6-1 with TRBJ2-3; D is unclear. The sample was peripheral blood, taken before any cancer treatment. CDR3 bases: TGTGCCAGCAGTGAAAATGGCCGCACAGATACGCAGTATTTT. Its translation: CASSENGRTDTQYF.